This T cell receptor beta chain was identified in a study of control samples from healthy donors and cancer patients. This table comes from immunoSEQ multiplex PCR, and its TCRdb copy is limited to in-frame clones, with some not included. The sample records some 120,000 clones, around 90% being singletons. Germline V gives CDR1 SGHRS, CDR2 YFSETQ. The CDR3 has 15 amino acids. The V end lost 4 bases, the J end lost 2 bases, and 14 bases lay between the germline ends. This clone occurred once. The chain uses TRBV5-1 and TRBJ2-3; D remains unclear. The sample taken for sequencing was blood. This TCR came from a man in his late teens or twenties in good health. CDR3: CASSRVGTYTDTQYF. DNA for the CDR3: TGCGCCAGCAGCCGTGTGGGAACGTACACAGATACGCAGTATTTT.